This T cell receptor beta chain is from a study of Graves' ophthalmopathy and Graves' hyperthyroidism. Beta-chain TCR CDR3 regions were amplified from RNA transcripts. HTBI primers were employed in first-round RT-PCR, then a second-round multiplex PCR followed. Via MiXCR, TCRdb re-called the multiplex PCR reads, giving one row per CDR3 protein. The sample includes roughly 400,000 distinct CDR3 sequences, 15% to 19% of them seen just once. Per the germline V gene, CDR1 is KGHDR and CDR2 is SFDVKD. V gave up 3 bases and J gave up 2 bases; unmatched junction bases: 8. This CDR3 is 16 amino acids long. The sequenced sample consisted of peripheral blood. The clonotype originates from a woman under 30 with stable Graves' hyperthyroidism. V usage is TRBV24-1 and J usage is TRBJ2-5; TRBD2 agrees at 7 bases. CDR3 nucleotide sequence: TGTGCCACCAGTGATCGTGTCTGGGGGGGGCAAGAGACCCAGTACTTC. The encoded protein is CATSDRVWGGQETQYF.